This TCR beta chain is drawn from a study of blood T cells in healthy people across ages. Study-level results: Higher naive T cell percentage went strongly together with higher TCR beta diversity.

Per germline, CDR1 SGHVS and CDR2 FNYEAQ. This CDR3 has 14 amino acids. A second PCR of roughly 7 to 11 cycles used a sample-barcoded 5' primer and a J-beta primer mix. All cDNA molecules were each tagged by a template-switch adaptor with 12 random nucleotides. Every sample gave at least 2.5 million paired-end reads containing CDR3. TCRdb called the 5' RACE reads again in MiXCR, with one record for every CDR3 protein. This table holds some 1.5 million distinct CDR3 sequences, approximately 39% found once. Donors were systemically healthy Caucasian individuals from Russia aged roughly 6 to 95 years. Comment on this clonotype: Its antigen is undetermined.

The clonotype was recovered from a woman younger than 35 in good health. The sample comprised blood. This chain links TRBV7-6 with TRBJ2-1; D perhaps matches TRBD1 (5 bases). The J call may be in error: the DNA end matches TRBJ2-7 better. CDR3: CASSQGGAGNEQYF. The CDR3 DNA follows: TGTGCCAGCAGCCAAGGTGGGGCTGGCAATGAGCAGTACTTC.